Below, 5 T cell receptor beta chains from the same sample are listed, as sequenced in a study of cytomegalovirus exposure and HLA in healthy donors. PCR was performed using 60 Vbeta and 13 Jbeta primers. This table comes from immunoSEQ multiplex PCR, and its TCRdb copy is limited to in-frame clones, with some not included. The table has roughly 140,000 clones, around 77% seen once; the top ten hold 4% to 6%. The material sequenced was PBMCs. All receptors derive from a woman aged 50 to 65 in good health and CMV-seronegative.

The DNA of the CDR3 is TGTGCCAGCAGCTCGTACAGACAGGGCTCGGGGGAAAAACTGTTTTTT. It yields the protein CASSSYRQGSGEKLFF. The rearrangement links TRBV5-5 to TRBJ1-4; TRBD1 agrees at 7 bases. The CDR3 is made up of 16 amino acids. From germline, CDR1 is SGHKS and CDR2 YYEKEE (reference sequence). V dropped 3 bases and J dropped 8; count of bases not matched to a gene: 13.

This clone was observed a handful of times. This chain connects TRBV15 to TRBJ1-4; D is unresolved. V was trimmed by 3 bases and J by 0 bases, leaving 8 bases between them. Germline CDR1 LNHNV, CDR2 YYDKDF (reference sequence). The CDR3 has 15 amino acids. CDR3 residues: CATSRLIATNEKLFF. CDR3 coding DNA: TGTGCCACCAGCAGGTTAATTGCAACTAATGAAAAACTGTTTTTT.

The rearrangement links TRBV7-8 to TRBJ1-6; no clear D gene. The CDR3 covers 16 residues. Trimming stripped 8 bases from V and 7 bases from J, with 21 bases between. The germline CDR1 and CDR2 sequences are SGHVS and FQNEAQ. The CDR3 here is CASRAGASIRNSPLHF. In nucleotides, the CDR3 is TGTGCCAGCCGCGCGGGAGCGAGCATAAGGAATTCACCCCTCCACTTT.

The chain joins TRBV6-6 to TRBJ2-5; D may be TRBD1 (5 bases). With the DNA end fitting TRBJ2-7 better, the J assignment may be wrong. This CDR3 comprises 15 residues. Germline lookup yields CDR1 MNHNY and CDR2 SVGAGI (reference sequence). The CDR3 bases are TGTGCCAGCAGTTCCGAAGGGGCGGATAGCTACGAGCAGTACTTC. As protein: CASSSEGADSYEQYF.

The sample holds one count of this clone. CDR3 amino acids: CASSPGPGGWYEQYF. The CDR3 DNA reads TGTGCCAGCAGCCCGGGACCAGGGGGATGGTACGAGCAGTACTTC. This rearrangement joins TRBV11-3 to TRBJ2-7, with 7 bases lining up with TRBD1. The CDR3 runs 15 residues. In germline, CDR1 is SGHNT, CDR2 YENEEA. J gave up 4 bases and V 5 bases, and 11 bases lay outside the gene matches.